A single sample is the source of the 13 T cell receptor beta chains below, sequenced in a study of patients and donors after allogeneic stem cell transplantation. TCRdb analysed the RT-PCR reads with MiXCR anew, one entry per CDR3 protein. The data show approximately 61,000 distinct CDR3 sequences, roughly 14% seen once. Sequencing was done on a sample of blood, either unsorted or a sorted T cell fraction (not recorded which). The receptors were gathered from a human donor who was either an allogeneic HSCT recipient or a stem cell or donor lymphocyte infusion donor (not recorded which). It is not recorded whose cells these are; they may come from a transplant donor.

This clonotype was seen more than once but under ten times. This chain uses TRBV18 with TRBJ2-1, with 11 bases aligning to TRBD2. Germline V lookup: CDR1 KGHSH, CDR2 LQKENI. The V segment lost 5 bases and the J segment 8 bases; nucleotides outside the gene matches: 8. This CDR3 comprises 15 residues. The CDR3 is CASSSLAGVSDEQFF. DNA for the CDR3: TGTGCCAGCTCATCACTAGCGGGAGTTTCGGATGAGCAGTTCTTC.

This clonotype came up many times. This sequence joins TRBV12-3 or TRBV12-4 and TRBJ1-1; D gene ambiguous. Between the trimmed V and J ends, which lost 7 bases and 3 bases, there was a span of 15 bases. The CDR3 totals 14 residues. The CDR3, as DNA: TGTGCCAGCACCATCAATCCCTTGGACACTGAAGCTTTCTTT. Its translation is CASTINPLDTEAFF.

The chain combines TRBV10-3 with TRBJ2-7; D may be TRBD2 (6 bases). The germline gives CDR1 ENHRY, CDR2 SYGVKD. The CDR3 is 20 amino acids. The V and J ends lost 10 bases and 2 bases respectively, with 36 bases between them. The CDR3 region is CATREQGQIPGDPGAYEQYF. The CDR3 coding sequence is TGTGCCACCCGAGAGCAAGGTCAAATTCCGGGAGATCCCGGGGCCTACGAGCAGTACTTC.

Comment on this clonotype: One junction end disagrees with the germline gene, perhaps due to a read error. The chain links TRBV12-3 or TRBV12-4 to TRBJ2-6; weak D call: TRBD1 (5 bases). The CDR3 runs 16 residues. In nucleotides, the CDR3 is TGTGCCAGCAGTGCGGACGGTCGCTCTGGGGCTAACGTCCTGACTTTC. Encoded protein: CASSADGRSGANVLTF.

This clonotype has more than one count but fewer than ten. V gene TRBV3-1 combines with J gene TRBJ2-7; 8 nucleotides line up with TRBD1. The CDR3 extends over 16 amino acids. Germline CDR1 is LGHDT and CDR2 is YNNKEL (reference sequence). Trimming took 0 bases from V and 7 from J; bases not matched to a gene: 11. The CDR3: CASSQESRTGLREQYF. CDR3 nucleotides: TGTGCCAGCAGCCAAGAGTCCAGGACAGGGCTGAGGGAGCAGTACTTC.

There are many counts of this clonotype. This chain links TRBV5-1 with TRBJ2-3; unclear D gene. Germline-derived CDR1 and CDR2 are SGHRS and YFSETQ. The ends were cut back, 3 bases at V and 6 bases at J, with 8 bases in the middle. This CDR3 is built from 12 residues. The CDR3, as DNA: TGCGCCAGCAGCTCCGCCTCCGATACGCAGTATTTT. Translation: CASSSASDTQYF.

This clonotype has a count of ten or more. The rearrangement uses TRBV7-6 and TRBJ1-6; TRBD1 matches 7 bases. The ends lost 1 base at V and 6 bases at J; junction bases unmatched: 6. Germline CDR1 reads SGHVS; CDR2 reads FNYEAQ. The CDR3 extends over 16 amino acids. CDR3 nucleotide sequence: TGTGCCAGCAGCTTAGGAACAGGGGAAGGTAATTCACCCCTCCACTTT. It specifies CASSLGTGEGNSPLHF.

The chain employs TRBV9 and TRBJ2-3; D remains unclear. V lost 0 bases and J 4 bases, leaving 3 bases between the germline ends. CDR3 length equals 12 residues. CDR1 and CDR2 (germline): SGDLS, YYNGEE. The CDR3: CASSVDADTQYF. CDR3 DNA sequence: TGTGCCAGCAGCGTAGATGCAGATACGCAGTATTTT.

The CDR3 nucleotides are TGTGCCAGCAGCCTACCCCTAGATGGCTACACCTTC. Its protein product is CASSLPLDGYTF. The chain employs TRBV7-2 and TRBJ1-2; D gene uncertain. From germline, CDR1 is SGHTA and CDR2 FQGNSA. The CDR3 has 12 amino acids. V lost 5 bases to trimming and J lost 6 bases, with 10 bases between them.

The V call is TRBV5-1, the J call TRBJ2-1, with 9 bases identical to TRBD1. The CDR3 consists of 15 residues. J lost 9 bases, V lost 0 bases, and 7 bases had no gene match. Per germline, CDR1 SGHRS and CDR2 YFSETQ. This chain's CDR3 is CASSLEWDRVGEQFF. The CDR3 DNA is TGCGCCAGCAGCTTGGAGTGGGACAGGGTCGGTGAGCAGTTCTTC.

This clonotype was seen repeatedly, ten times or more. The genes are TRBV5-1 and TRBJ1-1, with TRBD1 matching 9 bases. The CDR3 runs to 14 residues. The germline CDR1 and CDR2 sequences are SGHRS and YFSETQ. Losses at the gene ends were 4 bases for V and 5 bases for J; bases not matched to a gene: 6. The DNA for the CDR3 is TGCGCCAGCAGCGGGGGGACAGGGCTTACTGAAGCTTTCTTT. Translated, it gives CASSGGTGLTEAFF.

The chain couples TRBV29-1 to TRBJ2-1; 8 positions agree with TRBD2. The trim removed 2 bases at V and 4 bases at J, leaving 7 bases unmatched. CDR1 and CDR2 from the germline V gene are SQVTM and ANQGSEA. CDR3 length: 15 amino acids. CDR3 loop: CSVEREAGVYNEQFF. For the CDR3, the DNA is TGCAGCGTTGAACGAGAAGCGGGAGTTTACAATGAGCAGTTCTTC.

In this sample, this clonotype turned up many times. This chain joins TRBV6-5 and TRBJ1-2; possible D gene TRBD1, 5 bases. Germline CDR1 MNHEY, CDR2 SVGAGI. The CDR3 contains 16 residues. Trimming pared 2 bases from V and 6 bases from J, leaving 19 bases between. CDR3 sequence (DNA): TGTGCCAGCAGTTACATCGGGGCCGTCCCGCTCGATGGCTACACCTTC. Its translation: CASSYIGAVPLDGYTF.